This T cell receptor beta chain came from a study of blood T cell repertoires in COVID-19. As for the study in general: Both acute and convalescent COVID-19 samples were obtained from the United States, Italy and Spain.

V shed 5 bases and J 0 bases; nucleotides not matched to a gene: 6. The V gene's germline CDR1 is MNHNS and CDR2 SASEGT. The CDR3 runs 15 residues. In the authors' workflow: Estimation of nucleated cell counts relied on the amplification of reference gene primers. Clones were read by immunoSEQ multiplex PCR, and TCRdb kept only the in-frame ones, dropping some. That table supplies the V and J calls and clone size; D and trimming were determined from the DNA. The table records 300,000 to 400,000 clones, more than 70% of them present only once. This receptor was taken from a young man with active or convalescent COVID-19. The sequenced sample was peripheral blood. This chain uses TRBV6-1 with TRBJ1-2, with TRBD1 matching 7 bases. The CDR3 region has the DNA TGTGCCAGCAGTCTAGACAGGGAAGCTAACTATGGCTACACCTTC. Its protein product is CASSLDREANYGYTF.